One sample yielded the 10 T cell receptor beta chains listed below, sequenced in a study of T cells in Graves' hyperthyroidism and ophthalmopathy (dated by TCRdb to the late 2010s). Libraries were prepared through multiplex PCR. Instrument used: Illumina HiSeq 2000. The TCR beta CDR3 regions were amplified from the RNA transcripts. The first round of RT-PCR for the TCR CDR3 was performed with the HTBI primer set and the Qiagen OneStep RT-PCR kit. Clones were called with MiXCR by TCRdb after fastp trimmed the public reads at Q25, and only in-frame beta chains were retained. CDR3 protein sequences are deduplicated, and each keeps its most common genes and DNA. Present in this sample are roughly 600,000 distinct CDR3 sequences, 13% to 15% of which were seen just once. The top ten clones comprise 9.5% to 15% of the sample. The source material was blood. These receptors all come from a woman in her 50s with Graves' ophthalmopathy.

This clonotype came up many times. This chain links TRBV5-6 with TRBJ2-5, with D unclear. The CDR3 covers 13 residues. The germline V and J ends were trimmed by 1 base and 5 bases, with 9 bases remaining between them. The germline V gene has CDR1 SGHDT and CDR2 YYEEEE. CDR3 region: CASSLSRRETQYF. The CDR3 DNA reads as TGTGCCAGCAGCTTGTCCCGGCGGGAGACCCAGTACTTC. The full variable domain, completed using reference TRBV5-6 and TRBJ2-5, is DAGVTQSPTHLIKTRGQQVTLRCSPKSGHDTVSWYQQALGQGPQFIFQYYEEEERQRGNFPDRFSGHQFPNYSSELNVNALLLGDSALYLCASSLSRRETQYFGPGTRLLVL.

There are a few counts of this clonotype. The rearrangement joins TRBV20-1 to TRBJ1-2, with TRBD1 as a possible D gene (5 bases). With 2 bases removed from V and 0 bases from J, the gap between germline ends came to 10 bases. This CDR3 has 14 amino acids. CDR1 DFQATT and CDR2 SNEGSKA come from the germline V gene (reference sequence). CDR3 sequence (DNA): TGCAGTGCTAGAAACGGGACTACTAACTATGGCTACACCTTC. Protein sequence: CSARNGTTNYGYTF.

This clonotype has more than one count but fewer than ten. This chain joins TRBV4-3 and TRBJ1-5; D unresolved. The CDR3 has 15 residues. Trimming cost V 1 base and J 0 bases, with 7 bases left between them. The germline V gene has CDR1 LGHNA and CDR2 YSLEER. CDR3 in amino acids: CASSQGRTSNQPQHF. The CDR3 region has the DNA TGCGCCAGCAGCCAAGGCCGTACTAGCAATCAGCCCCAGCATTTT.

This clonotype was recorded at least ten times. The chain couples TRBV14 to TRBJ2-2; 7 nucleotides agree with TRBD2. After removal of 10 bases from V and 4 bases from J, the junction contained 6 bases not matched to a gene. The CDR3 is made up of 13 amino acids. Per the germline V gene, CDR1 is SGHDN and CDR2 is FVKESK. The CDR3 DNA follows: TGTGCCATCAAGACTAGCCTCACCGGGGAGCTGTTTTTT. Protein sequence: CAIKTSLTGELFF.

This chain uses TRBV7-9 with TRBJ2-7; D possibly matches TRBD1 or TRBD2 (6 bases each). The germline gives CDR1 SEHNR, CDR2 FQNEAQ (reference sequence). CDR3 length equals 12 residues. V lost 3 bases to trimming and J lost 7 bases, with 10 bases between them. The CDR3 DNA reads TGTGCCAGCAGCTTTGGCGGGACAGAGCAGTACTTC. This gives the protein CASSFGGTEQYF. Drawing the rest from reference TRBV7-9 and TRBJ2-7, the complete variable domain is DTGVSQNPRHKITKRGQNVTFRCDPISEHNRLYWYRQTLGQGPEFLTYFQNEAQLEKSRLLSDRFSAERPKGSFSTLEIQRTEQGDSAMYLCASSFGGTEQYFGPGTRLTVT.

This chain joins TRBV6-2 or TRBV6-3 and TRBJ1-3, with TRBD1 as a possible D gene (6 bases). This CDR3 has 14 amino acids. V gave up 5 bases and J gave up 4 bases, with 12 bases separating them. Per germline, CDR1 MNHEY and CDR2 SVGEGT. The CDR3 protein is CASSPETGGNTIYF. DNA for the CDR3: TGTGCCAGCAGTCCCGAGACAGGAGGAAACACCATATATTTT.

This clonotype has a count of ten or more. V and J are TRBV7-3 and TRBJ2-1, with TRBD2 identical over 10 bases. Trimming cost V 2 bases and J 8 bases; bases outside gene matches: 6. The CDR3 spans 15 residues. Germline CDR1 and CDR2: SGHTA and FQGTGA. This chain's CDR3 is CASSLGPSGSYEQFF. In nucleotides, the CDR3 is TGTGCCAGCAGCTTAGGGCCTAGCGGGAGCTATGAGCAGTTCTTC.

V is TRBV4-1 and J is TRBJ1-4, with D perhaps matching TRBD1 (5 bases). The CDR3 loop spans 16 amino acids. V was cut by 0 bases and J by 8 bases, with 16 bases left in between. Germline CDR1 MGHRA, CDR2 YSYEKL. CDR3 protein: CASSQDGWGVGEKLFF. The CDR3 DNA reads TGCGCCAGCAGCCAAGATGGATGGGGGGTCGGGGAAAAACTGTTTTTT.

This clonotype was picked up a small number of times. The CDR3 loop is CASSFMAGPYEQYF. CDR3 coding DNA: TGTGCCAGCAGTTTCATGGCGGGGCCCTACGAGCAGTACTTC. The chain combines TRBV12-3 or TRBV12-4 with TRBJ2-7; D might be TRBD2 (6 bases). Deletions cut 3 bases from V and 2 bases from J, with 11 bases between. The CDR3 extends over 14 amino acids.

On this clonotype: A much larger clone is a single base away; this may be a read error. V usage is TRBV24-1 and J usage is TRBJ1-2; TRBD1 matches at 12 bases. This CDR3 comprises 18 residues. Germline loops: CDR1 KGHDR, CDR2 SFDVKD. V lost 9 bases, J lost 6 bases, and 19 bases stayed unmatched. The CDR3 sequence: CATEGQGAGGYYGDGYTF. DNA for the CDR3: TGTGCCACCGAGGGACAGGGGGCAGGAGGATATTATGGAGATGGCTACACCTTC.